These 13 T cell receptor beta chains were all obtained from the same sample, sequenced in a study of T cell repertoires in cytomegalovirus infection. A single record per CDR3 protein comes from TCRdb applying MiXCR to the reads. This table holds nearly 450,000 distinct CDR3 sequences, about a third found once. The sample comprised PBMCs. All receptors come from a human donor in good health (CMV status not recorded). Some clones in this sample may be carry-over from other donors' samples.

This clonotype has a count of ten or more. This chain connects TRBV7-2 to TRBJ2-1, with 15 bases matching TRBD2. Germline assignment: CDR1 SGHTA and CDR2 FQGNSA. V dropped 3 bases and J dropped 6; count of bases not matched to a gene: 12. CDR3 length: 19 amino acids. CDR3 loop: CASSFKGPWTSGGANEQFF. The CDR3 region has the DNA TGTGCCAGCAGCTTTAAAGGCCCCTGGACTAGCGGGGGGGCCAATGAGCAGTTCTTC.

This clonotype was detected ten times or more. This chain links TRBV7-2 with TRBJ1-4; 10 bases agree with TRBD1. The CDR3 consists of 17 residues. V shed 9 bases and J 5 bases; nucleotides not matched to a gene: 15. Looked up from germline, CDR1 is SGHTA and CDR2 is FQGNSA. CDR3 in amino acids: CASGDRGGWQGNEKLFF. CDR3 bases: TGTGCCAGTGGGGACAGGGGCGGGTGGCAAGGGAATGAAAAACTGTTTTTT.

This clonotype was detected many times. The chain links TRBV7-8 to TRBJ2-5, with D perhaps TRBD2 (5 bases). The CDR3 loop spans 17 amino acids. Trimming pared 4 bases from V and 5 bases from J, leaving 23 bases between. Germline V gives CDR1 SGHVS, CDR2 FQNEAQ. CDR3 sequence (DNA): TGTGCCAGCAGCTCCCCACTGGCGCGGGTCTCGTGGGAGACCCAGTACTTC. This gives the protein CASSSPLARVSWETQYF.

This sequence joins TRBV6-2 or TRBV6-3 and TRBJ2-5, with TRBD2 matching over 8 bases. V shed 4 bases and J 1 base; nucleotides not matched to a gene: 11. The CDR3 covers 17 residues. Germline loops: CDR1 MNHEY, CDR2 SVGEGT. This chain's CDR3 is CASSSRVAGGIQETQYF. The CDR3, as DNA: TGTGCCAGCAGTTCACGGGTCGCGGGGGGAATCCAAGAGACCCAGTACTTC.

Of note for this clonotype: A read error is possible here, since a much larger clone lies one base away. The CDR3 spells CASSPRTGFFNEQLF. DNA of the CDR3: TGTGCCAGCAGTCCTCGGACAGGGTTCTTTAATGAGCAGTTATTC. V and J are TRBV28 and TRBJ2-1, with 8 bases identical to TRBD1. Germline loops: CDR1 MDHEN, CDR2 SYDVKM. This CDR3 region has 15 residues.

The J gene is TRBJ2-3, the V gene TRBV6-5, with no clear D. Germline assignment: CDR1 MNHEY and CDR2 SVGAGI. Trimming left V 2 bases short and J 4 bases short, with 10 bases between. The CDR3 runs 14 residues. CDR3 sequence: CASSYTSGPDTQYF. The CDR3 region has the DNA TGTGCCAGCAGTTACACCTCAGGACCAGATACGCAGTATTTT.

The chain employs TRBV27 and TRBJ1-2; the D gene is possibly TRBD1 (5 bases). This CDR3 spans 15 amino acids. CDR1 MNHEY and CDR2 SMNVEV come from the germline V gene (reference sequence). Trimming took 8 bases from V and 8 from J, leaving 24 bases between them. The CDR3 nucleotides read TGTGCCAGCCGTCCTGATTACGGGGGGTATGGCGGCTACACCTTC. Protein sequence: CASRPDYGGYGGYTF.

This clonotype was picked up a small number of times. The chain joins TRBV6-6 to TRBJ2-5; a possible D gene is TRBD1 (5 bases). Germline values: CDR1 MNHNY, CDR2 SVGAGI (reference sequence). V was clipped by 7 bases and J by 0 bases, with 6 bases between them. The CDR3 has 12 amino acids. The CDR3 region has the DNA TGTGCCAGCACGACAGACCAAGAGACCCAGTACTTC. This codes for CASTTDQETQYF.

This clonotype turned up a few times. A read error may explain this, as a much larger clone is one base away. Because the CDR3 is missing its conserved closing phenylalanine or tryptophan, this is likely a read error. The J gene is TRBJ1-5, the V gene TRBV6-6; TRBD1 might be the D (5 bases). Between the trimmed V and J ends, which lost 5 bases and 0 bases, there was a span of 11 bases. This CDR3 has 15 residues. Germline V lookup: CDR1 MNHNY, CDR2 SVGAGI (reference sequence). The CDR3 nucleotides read TGTGCCAGCAGTACCGGGACTTATAGCAATCAGCCCCAGCATTGT. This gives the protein CASSTGTYSNQPQHC.

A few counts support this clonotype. CDR3 protein: CASSPSLAQYHEQYF. The DNA of the CDR3 is TGTGCCAGCAGTCCCAGCTTAGCTCAATACCACGAGCAGTACTTC. The chain is built from TRBV7-9 and TRBJ2-7; D remains ambiguous. Trimming removed 6 bases at V and 5 bases at J, with 20 bases between. Germline CDR1 SEHNR, CDR2 FQNEAQ (reference sequence). The CDR3 totals 15 residues.

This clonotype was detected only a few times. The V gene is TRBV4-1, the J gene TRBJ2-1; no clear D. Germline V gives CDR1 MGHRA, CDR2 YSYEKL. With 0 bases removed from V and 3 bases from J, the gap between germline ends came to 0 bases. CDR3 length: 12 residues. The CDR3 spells CASSQDYNEQFF. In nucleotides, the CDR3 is TGCGCCAGCAGCCAAGACTACAATGAGCAGTTCTTC.

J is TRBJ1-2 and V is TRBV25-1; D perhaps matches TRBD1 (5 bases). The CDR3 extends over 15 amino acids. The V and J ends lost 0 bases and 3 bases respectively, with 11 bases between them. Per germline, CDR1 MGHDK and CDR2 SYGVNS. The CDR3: CASSEYPGGDYGYTF. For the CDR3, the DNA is TGTGCCAGCAGTGAATATCCGGGGGGAGACTATGGCTACACCTTC.

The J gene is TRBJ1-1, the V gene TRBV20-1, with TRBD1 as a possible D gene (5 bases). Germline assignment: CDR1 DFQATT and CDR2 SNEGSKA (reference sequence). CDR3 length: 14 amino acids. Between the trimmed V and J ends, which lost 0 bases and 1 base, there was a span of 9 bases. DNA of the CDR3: TGCAGTGCTAGAGATTCGAGGGGGAACACTGAAGCTTTCTTT. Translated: CSARDSRGNTEAFF.